This T cell receptor beta chain is drawn from a study of blood T cell repertoires in COVID-19. Looking at the study overall: PBMCs, B-cell-depleted T cells, or T cells provided the cDNA or gDNA that made up the material.

Looked up from germline, CDR1 is MGHRA and CDR2 is YSYEKL. V trimming: 1 base; J trimming: 11 bases; junction bases outside the gene matches: 3. This CDR3 contains 13 residues. This clone was counted only a few times. Profiled with immunoSEQ multiplex PCR; TCRdb holds only in-frame clones, not every one. The data contain about 160,000 clones, approximately 80% of them seen just once; the ten biggest clones take up roughly 6.4%. A Seattle source enrolled patients during active infection and followed them longitudinally. The chain carries TRBV4-1 and TRBJ1-1; 11 bases agree with TRBD1. Sequenced sample: peripheral blood. The clonotype originates from a woman aged 40 to 50 with COVID-19, enrolled during active disease. The CDR3 here is CASSQAGDRGAFF. The CDR3 region has the DNA TGCGCCAGCAGCCAAGCAGGGGACAGGGGGGCTTTCTTT.